The rows below give T cell receptor beta chains drawn from one sample of a study of T cells in Graves' hyperthyroidism and ophthalmopathy. TCRdb re-called the multiplex PCR reads through MiXCR, storing one row per CDR3 protein. The data show roughly 550,000 distinct CDR3 sequences, 15% to 20% seen once. The specimen was blood. These TCRs come from a woman aged 25-40 years with Graves' ophthalmopathy. CDR3s include the opening cysteine and the closing phenylalanine or tryptophan. The listing skips clone size in some rows; elsewhere it reads once, few, many or a size class.

CDR3aa | j_gene | abundance | v_gene
CSADGTSGSRTDTQYF | TRBJ2-3 | . | TRBV20-1
CASSSVGRDHTRELFF | TRBJ2-2 | . | TRBV19
CASSYPDSEQYF | TRBJ2-7 | . | TRBV6-5
CAWSVGDLAKNIQYF | TRBJ2-4 | few | TRBV30
CASRRDGFPDTQYF | TRBJ2-3 | . | TRBV12-3/TRBV12-4
CASSQVPPTSGRIYEQYF | TRBJ2-7 | few | TRBV3-1
CASSYFQADEQFF | TRBJ2-1 | . | TRBV6-1
CASRFLADTQYF | TRBJ2-3 | few | TRBV12-3/TRBV12-4
CASSTDRGGNQPQHF | TRBJ1-5 | many | TRBV2
CASSLELYEQFF | TRBJ2-1 | . | TRBV5-5
CASRPTTGTNEQFF | TRBJ2-1 | . | TRBV25-1
CATSRTGGVYEQYF | TRBJ2-7 | many | TRBV15
CASSLGLANYEQYF | TRBJ2-7 | few | TRBV5-4
CASRGGVQETQYF | TRBJ2-5 | many | TRBV11-2
CSSTPGSSRSDTQYF | TRBJ2-3 | once | TRBV20-1
CASSFTGLSEQYF | TRBJ2-7 | few | TRBV28
CASSIYLASGANVLTF | TRBJ2-6 | . | TRBV19
CASSFTGGSEQYF | TRBJ2-7 | many | TRBV28
CASSRIRNEQFF | TRBJ2-1 | . | TRBV6-2/TRBV6-3
CASSFFRNEKLFF | TRBJ1-4 | . | TRBV28
CASSPRRGVNTEAFF | TRBJ1-1 | few | TRBV4-1
CASRWIEDYGYTF | TRBJ1-2 | many | TRBV5-1
CASSQEVAGAGEQYF | TRBJ2-7 | few | TRBV4-1
CSARGGRRESYNEQFF | TRBJ2-1 | many | TRBV20-1
CATRHDTQYF | TRBJ2-3 | . | TRBV6-2/TRBV6-3
CASSEKAGVAVYEQYF | TRBJ2-7 | many | TRBV28
CASSFGGRNTGELFF | TRBJ2-2 | . | TRBV5-1
CASSLGDRLEAFF | TRBJ1-1 | many | TRBV5-1
CSARDHDGKNTEAFF | TRBJ1-1 | many | TRBV20-1
CASRPLAGTSHTITGELFF | TRBJ2-2 | . | TRBV27
CASSEARQGYTF | TRBJ1-2 | many | TRBV2
CASSLEGDINEQFF | TRBJ2-1 | many | TRBV11-2
CASGTTSGSKNEQFF | TRBJ2-1 | many | TRBV28
CASSLKGVLAGDNTQYF | TRBJ2-3 | few | TRBV7-9
CAWSVSTHGELFF | TRBJ2-2 | many | TRBV30
CSASSGGGGETQYF | TRBJ2-5 | many | TRBV20-1
CASSLDSLIYNQPQHF | TRBJ1-5 | . | TRBV19
CASSRDEAYEQYF | TRBJ2-7 | many | TRBV12-3/TRBV12-4
CASSYGGSSGNTIYF | TRBJ1-3 | many | TRBV6-5
CASSEEGRALTDTQYF | TRBJ2-3 | many | TRBV2
CASSDFRDPRYEQYF | TRBJ2-7 | many | TRBV28
CASSPQAAISYEQYF | TRBJ2-7 | many | TRBV7-2
CASSPGQREAFF | TRBJ1-1 | many | TRBV12-3/TRBV12-4
CVSSYLPSSYEQYF | TRBJ2-7 | . | TRBV5-6
CASSLNGDQETQYF | TRBJ2-5 | many | TRBV11-2
CASSLTLANEQFF | TRBJ2-1 | . | TRBV7-2
CSASVDRNYEQYF | TRBJ2-7 | few | TRBV20-1
CASSSATGTNTEAFF | TRBJ1-1 | . | TRBV7-2
CASSYWDTEAFF | TRBJ1-1 | many | TRBV6-2/TRBV6-3
CASYDSNTEAFF | TRBJ1-1 | many | TRBV10-3
CSALLAGGPEEFF | TRBJ2-1 | few | TRBV20-1
CASSLDPRGNTEAFF | TRBJ1-1 | . | TRBV5-1
CASSSSSGTLNEQFF | TRBJ2-1 | many | TRBV12-3/TRBV12-4
CASSSRRSDTQYF | TRBJ2-3 | many | TRBV7-2